This entry lists 8 T cell receptor beta chains sequenced from one sample in a study of OX40 agonist ivuxolimab in advanced cancers. Assay used: immunoSEQ multiplex PCR; TCRdb lists only in-frame clones, some missing. The data hold about 62,000 clones, with more than 65% observed a single time. The material was CD4+ or CD8+ T cells sorted from blood, obtained in a trial of the OX40 agonist ivuxolimab. The receptors originated from an adult with an advanced solid tumor such as melanoma, head and neck, liver or kidney cancer.

The rearrangement links TRBV4-2 to TRBJ2-7; TRBD1 agrees at 10 bases. J lost 1 base, V lost 5 bases, and 5 bases had no gene match. This CDR3 is 15 amino acids long. Germline lookup yields CDR1 LGHNA and CDR2 YNFKEQ. CDR3 residues: CASSLGTGDSYEQYF. The CDR3 nucleotides read TGTGCCAGCAGCTTGGGGACAGGGGATTCCTACGAGCAGTACTTC.

The rearrangement joins TRBV4-1 to TRBJ2-1, with TRBD2 as a possible D gene (6 bases). The CDR3 extends over 15 amino acids. The germline gives CDR1 MGHRA, CDR2 YSYEKL. Trimming took off 6 bases at V and 0 bases at J, with 12 bases between the two ends. CDR3 sequence (DNA): TGCGCCAGCAGACTCCCCGGGGGCTCCTACAATGAGCAGTTCTTC. The encoded protein is CASRLPGGSYNEQFF.

This clone has only a few counts. The chain couples TRBV11-2 to TRBJ2-5; D is ambiguous. V lost 5 bases to trimming and J lost 1 base, with 5 bases between them. The CDR3 totals 12 residues. The germline gives CDR1 SGHAT, CDR2 FQNNGV. CDR3 bases: TGTGCCAGCAGCCCGACCCAAGAGACCCAGTACTTC. Translating gives CASSPTQETQYF.

V is TRBV4-1 and J is TRBJ2-7, with 15 bases fitting TRBD2. With V trimmed by 3 bases and J by 2 bases, 8 bases remained unmatched. The germline gives CDR1 MGHRA, CDR2 YSYEKL. The CDR3 spans 18 residues. CDR3 protein: CASSHLPRTSGRAYEQYF. In DNA form, the CDR3 reads TGCGCCAGCAGCCACCTACCCCGGACTAGCGGGAGGGCCTACGAGCAGTACTTC.

J is TRBJ1-6 and V is TRBV28; D gene ambiguous. Trimming left V 1 base short and J 16 bases short, with 17 bases between. Germline V lookup: CDR1 MDHEN, CDR2 SYDVKM. This CDR3 spans 14 amino acids. Here the CDR3 reads CASSLSRLVTALHF. As DNA, the CDR3 is TGTGCCAGCAGTTTATCTCGCCTTGTTACAGCGCTCCACTTT.

V is TRBV6-4 and J is TRBJ2-2; TRBD1 agrees at 7 bases. CDR1 MRHNA and CDR2 SNTAGT come from the germline V gene. The CDR3 is 16 residues long. V lost 0 bases, J lost 4 bases, and 5 bases stayed unmatched. The CDR3 coding sequence is TGTGCCAGCAGTGACTCTAGACAGGGTGCCACCGGGGAGCTGTTTTTT. Encoded protein: CASSDSRQGATGELFF.

The chain couples TRBV19 to TRBJ2-5, with 7 bases matching TRBD2. The CDR3 totals 15 residues. CDR1 is LNHDA and CDR2 is SQIVND in the germline V gene (reference sequence). V lost 4 bases to trimming and J lost 1 base; unmatched junction nucleotides: 6. CDR3 sequence reads: CASSKGASGQETQYF. Here the CDR3 DNA reads TGTGCCAGTAGTAAGGGTGCTAGCGGCCAAGAGACCCAGTACTTC.

This clone appeared a few times. The chain carries TRBV7-9 and TRBJ2-2; TRBD2 agrees at 14 bases. Trimming at V came to 5 bases and at J to 1 base, leaving 9 bases not matched to a gene. The CDR3 sequence is 19 residues long. CDR1 and CDR2 (germline): SEHNR, FQNEAQ (reference sequence). CDR3 DNA: TGTGCCAGCAGCCTCAGACCGGGACTAGCGGGAGAGAACACCGGGGAGCTGTTTTTT. Its translation is CASSLRPGLAGENTGELFF.